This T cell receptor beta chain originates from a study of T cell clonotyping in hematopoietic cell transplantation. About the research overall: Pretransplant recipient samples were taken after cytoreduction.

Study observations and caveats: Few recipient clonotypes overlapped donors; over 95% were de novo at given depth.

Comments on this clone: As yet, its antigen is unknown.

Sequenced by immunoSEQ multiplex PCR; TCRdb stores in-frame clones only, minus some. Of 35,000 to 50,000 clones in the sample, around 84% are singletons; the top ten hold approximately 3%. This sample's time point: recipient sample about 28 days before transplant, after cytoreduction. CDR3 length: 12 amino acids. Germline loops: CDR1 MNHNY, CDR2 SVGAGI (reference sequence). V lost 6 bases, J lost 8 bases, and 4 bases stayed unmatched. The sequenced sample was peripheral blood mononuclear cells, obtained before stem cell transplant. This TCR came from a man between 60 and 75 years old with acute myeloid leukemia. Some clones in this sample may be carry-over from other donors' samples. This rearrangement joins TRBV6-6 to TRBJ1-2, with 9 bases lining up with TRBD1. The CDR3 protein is CASSPDRGGYTF. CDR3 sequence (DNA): TGTGCCAGCAGCCCGGACAGGGGCGGCTACACCTTC.